Reported below is one T cell receptor (beta chain). V was pared by 0 bases and J by 9 bases, with 4 bases of the junction left unmatched. CDR1 and CDR2 from the germline V gene are LGHNA and YSLEER. This CDR3 has 14 residues. Treatment meaning: oral pan-JAK inhibitor, 5-10 mg twice daily. These data are taken from a study of CD8+ T cells in alopecia areata. Extracted RNA was reverse transcribed, and the resulting cDNA served as sequencing template. The method was immunoSEQ multiplex PCR; TCRdb's version includes in-frame clones alone and lacks a portion of them. This table has about 210,000 clones, about 58% appearing once.

The chain uses TRBV4-3 and TRBJ2-1, with TRBD2 identical over 8 bases. This TCR was sampled from a human donor with alopecia areata. Sequencing used CD4+ T cells sorted from blood, obtained at week 4, from a patient treated with tofacitinib. This CDR3 is CASSQDTSGGEQFF. The DNA of the CDR3 is TGCGCCAGCAGCCAAGATACAAGCGGGGGTGAGCAGTTCTTC.